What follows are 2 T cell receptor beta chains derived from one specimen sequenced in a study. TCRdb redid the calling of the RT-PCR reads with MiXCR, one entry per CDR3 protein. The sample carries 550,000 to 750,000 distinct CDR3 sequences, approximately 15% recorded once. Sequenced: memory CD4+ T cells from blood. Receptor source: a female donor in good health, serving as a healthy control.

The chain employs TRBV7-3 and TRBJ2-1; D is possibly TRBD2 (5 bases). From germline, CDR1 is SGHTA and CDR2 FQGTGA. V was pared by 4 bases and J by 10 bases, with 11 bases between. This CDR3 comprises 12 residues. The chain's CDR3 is CASSSAEGEQFF. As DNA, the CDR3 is TGTGCCAGCAGCTCCGCCGAGGGAGAGCAGTTCTTC.

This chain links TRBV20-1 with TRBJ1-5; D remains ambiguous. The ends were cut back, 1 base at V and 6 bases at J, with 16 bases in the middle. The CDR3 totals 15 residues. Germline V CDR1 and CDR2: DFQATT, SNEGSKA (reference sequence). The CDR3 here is CSARVAGRAGQPQHF. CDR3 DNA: TGCAGTGCTAGAGTGGCAGGTCGGGCGGGTCAGCCCCAGCATTTT.